This T cell receptor (beta chain) was sequenced during a study of early T cells in non-severe SARS-CoV-2 infection. cDNA molecules, individually, were tagged with unique molecular identifiers. Via MiXCR, TCRdb re-called the 5' RACE reads, giving one row per CDR3 protein. The sample shows 90,000 to 120,000 distinct CDR3 sequences, 8.5% to 14% of them seen only once. The CDR3 runs to 16 residues. Germline assignment: CDR1 SGHVS and CDR2 FNYEAQ. V dropped 4 bases and J dropped 0 bases, with 13 bases sitting between them. The study's findings and limits: VDJdb-based annotation leaned toward anti-spike CD8 responses and missed private and CD4 specificities.

This clonotype was seen more than once but under ten times. The antigen remains undetermined. Sequencing was carried out using whole blood. The chain uses TRBV7-6 and TRBJ1-3; D is undetermined. The clonotype comes from an adult who was a healthcare worker with PCR-confirmed SARS-CoV-2 infection or an uninfected control (not recorded which). This chain's CDR3 is CASSSAQYYSGNTIYF. The DNA for the CDR3 is TGTGCCAGCAGCTCCGCTCAGTATTACTCTGGAAACACCATATATTTT.